This entry describes one TCR beta chain. How the authors handled the data: Estimation of nucleated cell counts relied on the amplification of reference gene primers. The assay was immunoSEQ multiplex PCR, and TCRdb's table has in-frame clones only and misses some. V and J calls and clone size are given by that table; D and trimming were obtained from the DNA. The sample includes approximately 100,000 clones, 84% seen only once; the top ten take 20% to 30%. The data were taken from a study of blood T cell repertoires in COVID-19. In the study overall: Samples taken during acute and convalescent COVID-19 were collected in the United States, Italy and Spain. PBMCs, B-cell-depleted T cells, or T cells were the source of the cDNA or gDNA that made up the material.

In germline, CDR1 is SGHRS, CDR2 YFSETQ. The length of the CDR3 is 12 residues. V was trimmed by 1 base and J by 4 bases, leaving 2 bases between them. The clonotype comes from a man aged 60 to 75 with acute or convalescent COVID-19. Specimen: peripheral blood. The chain links TRBV5-1 to TRBJ2-2; no reliable D call. For the CDR3, the DNA is TGCGCCAGCAGCTTGCTCACCGGGGAGCTGTTTTTT. Translation: CASSLLTGELFF.